The clone carrying this T cell receptor (beta chain) was seen only once. As originally analysed: Reference gene primer amplification in the assay estimated nucleated cell counts. Repertoires were generated with immunoSEQ multiplex PCR, while TCRdb's copy carries only in-frame clones and drops some. The DNA was the basis for D and trimming; V, J and clone size are from that table. Of about 72,000 clones listed, just over 85% are singletons. The CDR3 sequence is 14 residues long. With V trimmed by 6 bases and J by 16 bases, 17 bases remained unmatched. Germline CDR1 and CDR2: MRHNA and SNTAGT. This specimen belongs to a study of blood T cell repertoires in COVID-19. Background on the study: The United States, Italy and Spain supplied acute and convalescent COVID-19 samples.

Sequencing input: peripheral blood. The source is a man between 65 and 85 years old with active or convalescent COVID-19. This sequence joins TRBV6-4 and TRBJ2-1, with TRBD1 identical over 8 bases. The DNA of the CDR3 is TGTGCCAGCAGACGGGACAGGATACCCAACATACCTTTCTTC. Residues: CASRRDRIPNIPFF.